A selection of T cell receptor beta chains follows, all from one sample in a study of blood T cell repertoires in COVID-19. Some clones are missing from TCRdb's copy, which holds only in-frame ones; the method was immunoSEQ multiplex PCR. The sample consists of 120,000 to 150,000 clones, about 83% of them appearing once. The material sequenced was PBMCs or T cells enriched from blood (not recorded which). Source of these receptors: a woman between 50 and 59 years old who had been exposed to COVID-19. Each CDR3 is given with its conserved first and last residue. The D gene is left open where the match is weak.

cdr3_length: 14; j_call: TRBJ2-7; v_call: TRBV5-1; d_call: TRBD1; cdr3_nt: TGCGCCAGCAGCTTGCGACAGGGCCCCTACGAGCAGTACTTC; cdr3_aa: CASSLRQGPYEQYF
cdr3_length: 16; j_call: TRBJ2-2; v_call: TRBV7-8; d_call: .; cdr3_nt: TGTGCCAGCAGCTTAACGTTAGCACGGAACACCGGGGAGCTGTTTTTT; cdr3_aa: CASSLTLARNTGELFF
cdr3_length: 16; j_call: TRBJ2-7; v_call: TRBV6-5; d_call: TRBD1; cdr3_nt: TGTGCCAGCAGTTGGATCCGTGACAGGGGGGTCTACGAGCAGTACTTC; cdr3_aa: CASSWIRDRGVYEQYF
cdr3_length: 14; j_call: TRBJ2-5; v_call: TRBV28; d_call: .; cdr3_nt: TGTGCCAGCAGTCCCTACAGGGTAGGAGAGACCCAGTACTTC; cdr3_aa: CASSPYRVGETQYF
cdr3_length: 18; j_call: TRBJ1-1; v_call: TRBV27; d_call: TRBD1; cdr3_nt: TGTGCCAGCAGTTTGCGACAGGGGGGGTTCTTTATGAACACTGAAGCTTTCTTT; cdr3_aa: CASSLRQGGFFMNTEAFF
cdr3_length: 13; j_call: TRBJ2-1; v_call: TRBV7-2; d_call: .; cdr3_nt: TGTGCCAGCAGCCCACAGAACAGGGATGAGCAGTTCTTC; cdr3_aa: CASSPQNRDEQFF
cdr3_length: 16; j_call: TRBJ2-1; v_call: TRBV12-5; d_call: TRBD2; cdr3_nt: TGTGCTAGTGGTACTATAGCGGGGGCCTTATACAATGAGCAGTTCTTC; cdr3_aa: CASGTIAGALYNEQFF
cdr3_length: 14; j_call: TRBJ2-7; v_call: TRBV5-6; d_call: TRBD1; cdr3_nt: TGTGCCAGCAGCCTGGACAGGGTAGACCACGAGCAGTACTTC; cdr3_aa: CASSLDRVDHEQYF
cdr3_length: 17; j_call: TRBJ2-2; v_call: TRBV7-7; d_call: .; cdr3_nt: TGTGCCAGCAGCCCTGGTTGGGGCCCGACGAACACCGGGGAGCTGTTTTTT; cdr3_aa: CASSPGWGPTNTGELFF
cdr3_length: 15; j_call: TRBJ2-2; v_call: TRBV5-1; d_call: TRBD2; cdr3_nt: TGCGCCAGCAGCTTGGCGGGAGGGGATACCGGGGAGCTGTTTTTT; cdr3_aa: CASSLAGGDTGELFF
cdr3_length: 16; j_call: TRBJ1-5; v_call: TRBV19; d_call: .; cdr3_nt: TGTGCCAGTAGGCGCGGGGGGGGGTCTAGCAATCAGCCCCAGCATTTT; cdr3_aa: CASRRGGGSSNQPQHF